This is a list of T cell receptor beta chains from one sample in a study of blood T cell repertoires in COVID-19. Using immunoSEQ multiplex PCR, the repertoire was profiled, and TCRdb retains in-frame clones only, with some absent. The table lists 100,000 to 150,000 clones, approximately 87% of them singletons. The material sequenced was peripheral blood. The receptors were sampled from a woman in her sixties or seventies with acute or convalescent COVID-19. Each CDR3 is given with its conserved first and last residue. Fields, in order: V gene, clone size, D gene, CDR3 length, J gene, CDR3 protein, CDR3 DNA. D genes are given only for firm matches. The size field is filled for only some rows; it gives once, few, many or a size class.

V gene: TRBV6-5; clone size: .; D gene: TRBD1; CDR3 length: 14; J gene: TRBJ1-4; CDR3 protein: CASRQQGSGEKLFF; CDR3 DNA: TGTGCCAGCAGACAACAGGGGTCGGGTGAAAAACTGTTTTTT
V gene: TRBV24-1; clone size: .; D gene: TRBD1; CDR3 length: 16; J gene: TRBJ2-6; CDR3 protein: CATSDYRGPGANVLTF; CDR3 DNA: TGTGCCACCAGTGATTACAGGGGGCCTGGGGCCAACGTCCTGACTTTC
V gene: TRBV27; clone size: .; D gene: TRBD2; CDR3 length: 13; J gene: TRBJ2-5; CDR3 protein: CASSFAGGETQYF; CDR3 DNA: TGTGCCAGCAGTTTTGCGGGAGGGGAGACCCAGTACTTC
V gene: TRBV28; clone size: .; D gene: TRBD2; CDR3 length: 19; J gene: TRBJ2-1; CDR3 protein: CASSPAASGRAGSYNEQFF; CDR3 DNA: TGTGCCAGCAGCCCCGCCGCTAGCGGGAGGGCCGGATCCTACAATGAGCAGTTCTTC
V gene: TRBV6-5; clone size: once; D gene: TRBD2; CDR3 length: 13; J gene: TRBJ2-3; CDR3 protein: CASSYSPSGSTYF; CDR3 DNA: TGTGCCAGCAGTTACTCCCCTAGCGGGAGTACGTATTTT
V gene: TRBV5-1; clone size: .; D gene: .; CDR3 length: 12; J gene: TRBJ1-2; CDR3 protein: CASSNRVEGYTF; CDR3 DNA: TGCGCCAGCAGTAACAGGGTCGAAGGCTACACCTTC
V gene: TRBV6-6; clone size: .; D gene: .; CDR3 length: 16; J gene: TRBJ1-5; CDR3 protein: CASSYSGGAQGQPQHF; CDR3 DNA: TGTGCCAGCAGTTACTCGGGAGGGGCTCAAGGCCAGCCCCAGCATTTT
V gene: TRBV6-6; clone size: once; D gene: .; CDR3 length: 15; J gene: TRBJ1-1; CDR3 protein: CASSYSIGGGGEAFF; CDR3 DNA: TGTGCCAGCAGTTACTCGATAGGCGGGGGGGGAGAAGCTTTCTTT
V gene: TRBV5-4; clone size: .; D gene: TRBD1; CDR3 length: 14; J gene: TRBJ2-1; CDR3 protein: CASISDRGWREQFF; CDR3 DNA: TGTGCCAGCATAAGTGACAGGGGTTGGCGGGAGCAGTTCTTC
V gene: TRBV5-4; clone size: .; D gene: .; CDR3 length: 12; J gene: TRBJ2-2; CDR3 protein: CASSLVGRELFF; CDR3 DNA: TGTGCCAGCAGCCTTGTGGGGCGGGAGCTGTTTTTT
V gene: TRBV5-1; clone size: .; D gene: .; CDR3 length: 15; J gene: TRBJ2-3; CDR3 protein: CASSLDSSSTDTQYF; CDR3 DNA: TGCGCCAGCAGCTTGGACAGTTCCTCGACAGATACGCAGTATTTT
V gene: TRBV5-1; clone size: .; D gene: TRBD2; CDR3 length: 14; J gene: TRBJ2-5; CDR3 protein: CASSQLAGGETQYF; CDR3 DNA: TGCGCCAGCAGCCAACTAGCGGGAGGGGAGACCCAGTACTTC
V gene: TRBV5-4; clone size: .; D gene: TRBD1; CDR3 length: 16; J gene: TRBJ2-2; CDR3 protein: CASSLESGQGSGELFF; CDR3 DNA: TGTGCCAGCAGCTTGGAGTCGGGACAGGGTTCGGGGGAGCTGTTTTTT
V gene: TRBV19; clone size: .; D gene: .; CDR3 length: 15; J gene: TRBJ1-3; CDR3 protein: CASVLRETVGNTIYF; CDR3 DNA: TGTGCCAGTGTGTTACGGGAGACGGTTGGAAACACCATATATTTT
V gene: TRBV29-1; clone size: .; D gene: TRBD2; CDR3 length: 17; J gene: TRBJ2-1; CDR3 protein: CSVPTSGNIRVYNEQFF; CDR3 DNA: TGCAGCGTTCCGACTAGCGGGAATATAAGAGTATACAATGAGCAGTTCTTC